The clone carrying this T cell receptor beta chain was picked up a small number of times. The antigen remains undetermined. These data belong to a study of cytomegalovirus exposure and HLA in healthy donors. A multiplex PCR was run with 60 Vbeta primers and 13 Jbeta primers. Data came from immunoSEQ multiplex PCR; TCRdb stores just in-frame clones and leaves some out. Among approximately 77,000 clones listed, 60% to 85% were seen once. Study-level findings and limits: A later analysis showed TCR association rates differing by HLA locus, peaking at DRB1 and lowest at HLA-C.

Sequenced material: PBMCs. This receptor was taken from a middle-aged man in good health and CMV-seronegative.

The CDR3 here is CAISGTGNTEAFF. DNA of the CDR3: TGTGCCATCAGTGGAACAGGGAACACTGAAGCTTTCTTT. The V call is TRBV10-3, the J call TRBJ1-1, with D perhaps matching TRBD1 (5 bases). Trimming took off 4 bases at V and 1 base at J, with 7 bases between the two ends. The germline CDR1 and CDR2 sequences are ENHRY and SYGVKD. The CDR3 totals 13 residues.